This T cell receptor (beta chain) was profiled in a study of response to subunit inactivated influenza vaccine (dated by TCRdb to the late 2010s). In the study overall: Deep quantitative T cell receptor repertoire profiling was used in the study to track responses to a trivalent subunit inactivated influenza vaccine.

V is cut by 6 bases and J by 7 bases, and the space between the germline ends is 10 bases. The germline V gene (reference sequence) sets CDR1 to DFQATT and CDR2 to SNEGSKA. There are 11 amino acids in the CDR3, from cysteine to phenylalanine inclusive. This entry keeps only the CDR3 DNA: 33 bases, framed from base 1. This clonotype was recorded at least ten times. The antigen it recognizes is unknown. Within one base of it there is no much larger clone, and no base qualities were kept. What the study reported, not specific to this receptor: The authors suggested that each seasonal influenza vaccination may recruit only a limited number of new T cells.

The sample's time point label is to be understood as: around 45 days after influenza vaccine administration. The library was built by means of RT-PCR. The sample was run on an Illumina HiSeq 2500. The public sequencing data were trimmed at Q25 with fastp and processed into clonotypes with MiXCR by TCRdb, which kept only in-frame beta chains. Rows with a matching CDR3 protein are joined into one entry that keeps the most common DNA and genes. Counted in this sample were approximately 530,000 distinct CDR3 sequences; 10% to 15% of them appeared once. The ten largest clones represent about an eighth of the sample.

The chain is assembled from TRBV20-1 and TRBJ2-4; no confident D gene assignment can be made. The source was PBMCs from blood, collected roughly 45 days after vaccination. The receptor comes from a man aged 45 to 65 who received an inactivated influenza vaccine. Donor details come from another sample of the same person, matched by shared clones. The bases read TGCAGTGCCGCAATTTCGAACATTCAGTACTTC. The translation is CSAAISNIQYF.